The source of this T cell receptor beta chain is a study of T cells in Graves' hyperthyroidism and ophthalmopathy. Study-wide results and limits: Ophthalmopathy cases were set apart from stable hyperthyroidism by a 13 V-J model. Clonotypes that were expanded in thyroid above 0.001 mostly appeared in blood too.

Criteria for exclusion of patients were uncontrolled infection, other autoimmune disease, pregnancy or lactation. PBMCs were collected from an approximately 9.3 ml volume of fresh peripheral blood. RNA transcripts gave rise to amplified TCR beta CDR3 regions. HTBI primers were employed in a first-round RT-PCR of the TCR CDR3. Using its own MiXCR run on the multiplex PCR reads, TCRdb lists one record per CDR3 protein. The sample includes hundreds of thousands of distinct CDR3 sequences, under 15% of them seen just once. Germline V lookup: CDR1 SEHNR, CDR2 FQNEAQ (reference sequence). The CDR3 spans 12 residues. V lost 5 bases and J 3 bases, leaving 4 bases between the germline ends. This clonotype was observed a few times. Its antigen is not identified.

V gene TRBV7-9 combines with J gene TRBJ2-2; D unresolved. Source material: blood. The origin of this receptor is a woman aged 25 to 45 with Graves' hyperthyroidism. The CDR3 DNA is TGTGCCAGCAGCACCGACACCGGGGAGCTGTTTTTT. Translating gives CASSTDTGELFF.